This T cell receptor (beta chain) was recovered during a study of blood T cell repertoires in COVID-19. At the level of the study: Acute and convalescent COVID-19 specimens originated in the United States, Italy and Spain. PBMCs, B-cell-depleted T cells, or T cells were the source of the cDNA or gDNA that made up the material.

This clone was counted once. TCRdb's table, derived via immunoSEQ multiplex PCR, lists solely in-frame clones and lacks some. The table records under 200,000 clones, around 88% of them present only once. The CDR3 is 15 amino acids. From germline, CDR1 is SGHRS and CDR2 YFSETQ. Losses at the gene ends were 7 bases for V and 5 bases for J; bases not matched to a gene: 14. Those who participated ranged in age from roughly 18 to 90 years and resided in about two dozen US areas. Participants' own reports of clinical history determined their cohort assignment. Sequenced sample: PBMCs or T cells enriched from blood (not recorded which). V usage is TRBV5-1 and J usage is TRBJ2-5, with TRBD1 identical over 7 bases. The receptor's source is a man aged 40-50 years with acute COVID-19. Here the CDR3 DNA reads TGCGCCAGCTCCGCCGCACAGGGGTCATACGAGACCCAGTACTTC. It specifies CASSAAQGSYETQYF. The entire variable domain, with the rest obtained from reference TRBV5-1 and TRBJ2-5, is as follows: KAGVTQTPRYLIKTRGQQVTLSCSPISGHRSVSWYQQTPGQGLQFLFEYFSETQRNKGNFPGRFSGRQFSNSRSEMNVSTLELGDSALYLCASSAAQGSYETQYFGPGTRLLVL.